The clone carrying this T cell receptor beta chain was seen just once. This sample was included in a study of shared clonotypes between healthy human individuals. Across the study: A few men and a couple of women, aged 18 to 49, were donors.

Original methodology: ImmunoSEQ gave junction-only sequences without quality scores, so filtering differed. The protocol was immunoSEQ multiplex PCR, while the TCRdb copy is restricted to in-frame clones and leaves out a portion. V and J calls and clone size follow that table, whereas D and trimming were derived from the DNA. The table records 1.5 million to 1.9 million clones, around 98% of them present only once. Trimming removed 4 bases from V and 0 bases from J; junction bases left unmatched: 9. Germline V gives CDR1 SGHDT, CDR2 YYEEEE. The CDR3 contains 18 residues. The chain joins TRBV5-6 to TRBJ2-3; TRBD2 agrees at 12 bases. This receptor was identified in a young man in good health. Sequences were obtained from naive CD4+ T cells sorted from blood. Stated subset: CD45RA+ positively selected. DNA of the CDR3: TGTGCCAGCAGCCGACCGGGACTAGCGGGTGGAAGCACAGATACGCAGTATTTT. Its protein product is CASSRPGLAGGSTDTQYF. The full variable domain, in which reference TRBV5-6 and TRBJ2-3 provide the parts outside the CDR3, is DAGVTQSPTHLIKTRGQQVTLRCSPKSGHDTVSWYQQALGQGPQFIFQYYEEEERQRGNFPDRFSGHQFPNYSSELNVNALLLGDSALYLCASSRPGLAGGSTDTQYFGPGTRLTVL.